This TCR beta chain stems from a study of blood T cell repertoires in COVID-19. The germline V and J ends were trimmed by 3 bases and 1 base, with 12 bases remaining between them. This CDR3 has 16 residues. Germline V lookup: CDR1 SGHTA, CDR2 FQGNSA. Here immunoSEQ multiplex PCR was the method, and the copy in TCRdb shows in-frame clones only, minus some. Among some 340,000 clones listed, 90% to 95% were seen once. Input material: PBMCs or T cells enriched from blood (not recorded which). This receptor was obtained from a woman in her twenties or thirties who had been exposed to COVID-19. The chain links TRBV7-2 to TRBJ2-2; D gene uncertain. The CDR3 DNA reads TGTGCCAGCAGCTTCCGCCAGTTAAAGAACACCGGGGAGCTGTTTTTT. It is translated as CASSFRQLKNTGELFF.